The source of this TCR beta chain is a study of beta chain features in type 1 diabetes. Overall study context: Taken together, all samples contributed 107,917,701 examined sorted cells.

Researchers reported sorting CD4+ naive, central memory, regulatory and stem cell-like memory cells via CD45RO/CCR7/CD25/CD127/CD95/CD27. Findings and caveats of the study: Reduced insertions and increased deletions marked VDJ junctions in type 1 diabetes patients.

This clone has more than one count but fewer than ten. Its antigen is as yet unknown. The isolated RNA, all of it, was reverse transcribed, so expressed TCRB transcripts were what got sequenced. Profiled with immunoSEQ multiplex PCR; TCRdb holds only in-frame clones, not every one. The sample has around 300,000 clones, 8% to 13% seen once. CDR1 and CDR2 from the germline V gene are SGHRS and YFSETQ. Trimming cost V 1 base and J 7 bases, with 12 bases left between them. The CDR3 is made up of 13 amino acids. The receptor was derived from a woman under 40 in good health. The gene calls are TRBV5-1 and TRBJ2-7, with D possibly TRBD2 on 5 matching bases. Sequencing used naive CD4+ T cells from blood. The CDR3 is CASSLPREAEQYF. The CDR3 coding sequence is TGCGCCAGCAGCTTGCCACGGGAAGCGGAGCAGTACTTC.